A selection of T cell receptor beta chains follows, all from one sample in a study of identifying expanded T cells in peripheral blood. The data were produced by immunoSEQ multiplex PCR, yet TCRdb's version contains in-frame clones alone and is incomplete. The repertoire includes about 98,000 clones, more than 70% of them detected once, and 12% to 15% sits in the top ten. The sequencing input was blood. These receptors were obtained from a person aged 18 to 75 in good health. Both conserved end residues are part of each CDR3.

v_call: TRBV5-4
j_call: TRBJ1-2
cdr3_aa: CASSSDSFYGYTF

v_call: TRBV19
j_call: TRBJ2-7
cdr3_aa: CASSTIGSYEQYF

v_call: TRBV28
j_call: TRBJ2-7
cdr3_aa: CASSLLETGKGEQYF

v_call: TRBV6-1
j_call: TRBJ2-7
cdr3_aa: CASSESGGANEQYF

v_call: TRBV19
j_call: TRBJ2-1
cdr3_aa: CASSIVPTPSYNEQFF

v_call: TRBV19
j_call: TRBJ2-2
cdr3_aa: CASSDSSLNTGELFF

v_call: TRBV13
j_call: TRBJ2-5
cdr3_aa: CASAEQETQYF

v_call: TRBV7-9
j_call: TRBJ1-6
cdr3_aa: CASSLAGNSPLHF

v_call: TRBV7-6
j_call: TRBJ1-4
cdr3_aa: CASSEDRSNEKLFF

v_call: TRBV2
j_call: TRBJ1-2
cdr3_aa: CASTDRGLFYGYTF

v_call: TRBV9
j_call: TRBJ2-3
cdr3_aa: CASSVANWHTDTQYF

v_call: TRBV9
j_call: TRBJ2-5
cdr3_aa: CASSVDPAVLGETQYF

v_call: TRBV4-1
j_call: TRBJ2-7
cdr3_aa: CASSQVDTTRTYEQYF

v_call: TRBV4-1
j_call: TRBJ2-2
cdr3_aa: CASSLSRGGDTGELFF

v_call: TRBV6-6
j_call: TRBJ1-5
cdr3_aa: CASSKTGHSNQPQHF

v_call: TRBV4-1
j_call: TRBJ2-7
cdr3_aa: CASSPDVLYEQYF

v_call: TRBV6-1
j_call: TRBJ1-2
cdr3_aa: CASSEGEGADGYTF

v_call: TRBV7-9
j_call: TRBJ2-7
cdr3_aa: CASSLDVGAQYF

v_call: TRBV6-5
j_call: TRBJ2-1
cdr3_aa: CASSYSTGTVGFF

v_call: TRBV6-4
j_call: TRBJ2-1
cdr3_aa: CASSDQRGGEQFF

v_call: TRBV29-1
j_call: TRBJ2-3
cdr3_aa: CSVELAGVPGDTQYF

v_call: TRBV9
j_call: TRBJ1-2
cdr3_aa: CASSVSGGGLDGYTF

v_call: TRBV28
j_call: TRBJ2-1
cdr3_aa: CASSLPLSYNEQFF

v_call: TRBV10-3
j_call: TRBJ1-1
cdr3_aa: CAISDGWEAFF

v_call: TRBV6-6
j_call: TRBJ2-7
cdr3_aa: CASRDRAPSYEQYF

v_call: TRBV23-1
j_call: TRBJ1-1
cdr3_aa: CASSHLRRGKAEAFF

v_call: TRBV5-6
j_call: TRBJ2-1
cdr3_aa: CASSFSDRLYNEQFF

v_call: TRBV5-1
j_call: TRBJ1-1
cdr3_aa: CASSLRTGGNTEAFF